What follows are 30 T cell receptor beta chains derived from one specimen sequenced in a study of blood T cell repertoires in COVID-19. Profiled with immunoSEQ multiplex PCR; TCRdb holds only in-frame clones, not every one. The data contain about 70,000 clones, roughly 81% of them singletons. The sample taken for sequencing was peripheral blood. The receptors were sampled from an elderly man with acute or convalescent COVID-19.

A single count supports this clone. The chain uses TRBV3-1 (or the pseudogene TRBV3-2) and TRBJ2-7, with 10 bases identical to TRBD2. The V segment lost 0 bases and the J segment 7 bases; nucleotides outside the gene matches: 6. This CDR3 spans 15 amino acids. CDR1 is LGHDT, CDR2 YNNKEL, per germline (reference sequence). The CDR3 DNA reads TGTGCCAGCAGCCAAGATGCTAGCGGGAGTAGGGAGCAGTACTTC. Its translation: CASSQDASGSREQYF.

The chain employs TRBV27 and TRBJ1-2, with 9 bases matching TRBD1. V was clipped by 8 bases and J by 11 bases; unmatched bases: 6. CDR3 size: 11 residues. Per the germline V gene, CDR1 is MNHEY and CDR2 is SMNVEV (reference sequence). The CDR3 sequence: CASWDRVEYTF. DNA of the CDR3: TGTGCCAGCTGGGACAGGGTAGAGTACACCTTC.

This clone is a singleton in its sample. V usage is TRBV5-6 and J usage is TRBJ2-5, with 7 bases identical to TRBD2. CDR1 and CDR2 (germline): SGHDT, YYEEEE. J lost 2 bases, V lost 3 bases, and 4 bases had no gene match. The CDR3 runs to 14 residues. As DNA, the CDR3 is TGTGCCAGCAGCTACGGGACTATGCAAGAGACCCAGTACTTC. It codes for CASSYGTMQETQYF.

This chain uses TRBV2 with TRBJ1-4; weak D call: TRBD1 (6 bases). This CDR3 has 16 residues. Trimming left V 7 bases short and J 8 bases short, with 23 bases between. Germline V lookup: CDR1 SNHLY, CDR2 FYNNEI. The CDR3 protein is CASTLDGRAGEEKLFF. CDR3 DNA: TGTGCCAGCACCCTCGATGGTCGGGCAGGGGAGGAAAAACTGTTTTTT.

The chain employs TRBV10-2 and TRBJ2-3; 9 bases line up with TRBD2. Trimming at V came to 6 bases and at J to 2 bases, leaving 9 bases not matched to a gene. The germline V gene has CDR1 WSHSY and CDR2 SAAADI. The CDR3 length is 16 residues. CDR3 residues: CASRQTLAGLTDTQYF. The CDR3 nucleotides are TGCGCCAGCAGACAAACCCTAGCGGGACTCACAGATACGCAGTATTTT.

The rearrangement links TRBV6-6 to TRBJ2-7, with 10 bases matching TRBD2. This CDR3 is built from 14 residues. V shed 7 bases, J shed 2 bases, and the junction held 5 bases outside the gene matches. The germline gives CDR1 MNHNY, CDR2 SVGAGI (reference sequence). The CDR3 sequence: CASTGAGGAYEQYF. CDR3 DNA: TGTGCCAGCACTGGAGCGGGGGGGGCCTACGAGCAGTACTTC.

This sequence joins TRBV7-8 and TRBJ1-2, with 12 bases identical to TRBD1. Germline V gene sequence: CDR1 SGHVS, CDR2 FQNEAQ. The CDR3 covers 17 residues. With V trimmed by 5 bases and J by 4 bases, 11 bases remained unmatched. In DNA, the CDR3 is TGTGCCAGCAGCCACCGGGACAGGGGGCGGAGAAGCTATGGCTACACCTTC. Protein sequence: CASSHRDRGRRSYGYTF.

About this clone: This same CDR3 is encoded by further DNA sequences in the sample. The chain has TRBV7-2 and TRBJ2-7; D may be TRBD2 (6 bases). The CDR3 is 14 amino acids. Germline CDR1 reads SGHTA; CDR2 reads FQGNSA. Trimming removed 0 bases at V and 2 bases at J, with 8 bases between. This CDR3 is CASSLAGGPYEQYF. The CDR3 DNA reads as TGTGCCAGCAGCTTAGCGGGAGGCCCCTACGAGCAGTACTTC.

This clone was seen a few times. V usage is TRBV7-9 and J usage is TRBJ2-5; a possible D gene is TRBD1 (5 bases). Germline CDR1 and CDR2: SEHNR and FQNEAQ (reference sequence). V was clipped by 6 bases and J by 5 bases, with 10 bases between them. There are 12 residues in the CDR3. As DNA, the CDR3 is TGTGCCAGCAGGGGGCTATCGGAGACCCAGTACTTC. This gives the protein CASRGLSETQYF.

On this clone itself: One end of the junction is discordant with germline, which a read error may explain. The genes are TRBV7-7 and TRBJ2-2, with 11 nucleotides matching TRBD1. Germline CDR1 is SSHAT and CDR2 is FNYEAQ (reference sequence). This CDR3 has 16 amino acids. Here the CDR3 reads CASSPSGTGGTGELFF. The CDR3 DNA reads TGTGCTAGCAGCCCTTCCGGGACAGGGGGAACCGGGGAGCTGTTTTTT.

The gene calls are TRBV11-2 and TRBJ2-7; a weak D match, TRBD1 (5 bases). V was shortened by 0 bases and J by 2 bases, with 8 bases between the two germline ends. Germline V gene data show CDR1 as SGHAT and CDR2 as FQNNGV. This CDR3 is built from 14 residues. In nucleotides, the CDR3 is TGTGCCAGCAGCTTAGATAGGGGTACCTACGAGCAGTACTTC. This codes for CASSLDRGTYEQYF.

This chain connects TRBV19 to TRBJ1-2; possibly TRBD1 for D (5 bases). V was trimmed by 3 bases and J by 1 base, leaving 12 bases between them. The CDR3 consists of 15 residues. The germline V gene encodes CDR1 LNHDA and CDR2 SQIVND (reference sequence). The CDR3 region has the DNA TGTGCCAGTAGTATCCAGCGCGACAGTAACTATGGCTACACCTTC. This codes for CASSIQRDSNYGYTF.

DNA of the CDR3: TGTGCCAGCAGCGTAGGAACAGGATCGGAGACCCAGTACTTC. It codes for CASSVGTGSETQYF. This chain uses TRBV9 with TRBJ2-5; TRBD1 might be the D (5 bases). Germline CDR1 reads SGDLS; CDR2 reads YYNGEE. The V and J ends lost 0 bases and 5 bases respectively, with 11 bases between them. The length of the CDR3 is 14 residues.

This chain connects TRBV28 to TRBJ1-5, with D tentatively TRBD1 (6 bases). Trimming took 7 bases from V and 0 from J, leaving 10 bases between them. The CDR3 covers 14 residues. Germline-derived CDR1 and CDR2 are MDHEN and SYDVKM. The CDR3 sequence is CASTGTPSNQPQHF. DNA of the CDR3: TGTGCCAGCACCGGGACACCTAGCAATCAGCCCCAGCATTTT.

This chain uses TRBV7-2 with TRBJ2-7; D unclear. There are 11 residues in the CDR3. Deletions cut 2 bases from V and 6 bases from J, with 5 bases between. CDR1 and CDR2 (germline): SGHTA, FQGNSA. The CDR3 loop reads CASSLFREQYF. The DNA of the CDR3 is TGTGCCAGCAGCTTATTTCGCGAGCAGTACTTC.

This clone was seen just once. The rearrangement links TRBV25-1 to TRBJ1-4, with D maybe TRBD1 (6 bases). The V end was cut by 5 bases, the J end by 10 bases, with 17 bases between. Per the germline V gene, CDR1 is MGHDK and CDR2 is SYGVNS. This CDR3 comprises 14 residues. The CDR3 coding sequence is TGTGCCAGCAGTCGGACACAGGGAATTGGAAAACTGTTTTTT. It codes for CASSRTQGIGKLFF.

This clone was counted a few times. This chain links TRBV4-1 with TRBJ2-2; D is ambiguous. The V end was cut by 2 bases, the J end by 2 bases, with 9 bases between. This CDR3 has 15 residues. Germline values: CDR1 MGHRA, CDR2 YSYEKL. This chain's CDR3 is CASSQTVENTGELFF. The CDR3 region has the DNA TGCGCCAGCAGCCAAACAGTCGAAAACACCGGGGAGCTGTTTTTT.

The chain couples TRBV9 to TRBJ2-7; the D gene is possibly TRBD1 (6 bases). Germline CDR1 is SGDLS and CDR2 is YYNGEE. Deletions cut 0 bases from V and 0 bases from J, with 16 bases between. The length of the CDR3 is 17 residues. The CDR3 loop reads CASSVDETGPFSYEQYF. The CDR3 DNA reads TGTGCCAGCAGCGTAGACGAGACAGGACCATTCTCCTACGAGCAGTACTTC.

V usage is TRBV7-8 and J usage is TRBJ2-2, with 9 bases matching TRBD2. Germline V gene sequence: CDR1 SGHVS, CDR2 FQNEAQ. This CDR3 contains 15 residues. Germline trimming cut 3 bases from V and 9 bases from J; bases unmatched to any gene: 8. The CDR3 bases are TGTGCCAGCAGCTTCGGGACTAGCCAATTTAGGGAGCTGTTTTTT. Translating gives CASSFGTSQFRELFF.

The chain is built from TRBV18 and TRBJ1-6, with 10 bases lining up with TRBD1. The CDR3 runs to 17 residues. Trimming cost V 5 bases and J 7 bases; bases outside gene matches: 11. Germline V lookup: CDR1 KGHSH, CDR2 LQKENI. The CDR3 region is CASSSTGGGSRNSPLHF. As DNA, the CDR3 is TGTGCCAGCTCATCGACAGGGGGCGGCTCCCGGAATTCACCCCTCCACTTT.

This chain joins TRBV6-6 and TRBJ2-5; TRBD1 agrees at 7 bases. The V gene's germline CDR1 is MNHNY and CDR2 SVGAGI (reference sequence). This CDR3 has 13 amino acids. V trimming: 6 bases; J trimming: 0 bases; junction bases outside the gene matches: 1. Written as DNA, the CDR3 is TGTGCCAGCAGCGGGACAGACCAAGAGACCCAGTACTTC. It translates to CASSGTDQETQYF.

This clone turned up a few times. The gene calls are TRBV6-5 and TRBJ2-3; D might be TRBD2 (5 bases). Deletions cut 7 bases from V and 0 bases from J, with 11 bases between. CDR1 is MNHEY and CDR2 is SVGAGI in the germline V gene. The CDR3 contains 14 residues. The CDR3 bases are TGTGCCAGCACTTTAGGAGGTAGCACAGATACGCAGTATTTT. This encodes CASTLGGSTDTQYF.

The chain recombines TRBV4-1 with TRBJ1-6, with D uncertain. V lost 0 bases, J lost 4 bases, and 13 bases lay in between. Germline CDR1 MGHRA, CDR2 YSYEKL. CDR3 length equals 17 residues. As DNA, the CDR3 is TGCGCCAGCAGCCAAGATACCGGGGAGGAGTATAATTCACCCCTCCACTTT. Translating gives CASSQDTGEEYNSPLHF.

The rearrangement links TRBV3-1 (or the pseudogene TRBV3-2) to TRBJ1-2, with TRBD1 matching over 8 bases. The CDR3 is 14 residues long. The ends lost 5 bases at V and 7 bases at J; junction bases unmatched: 9. CDR1 and CDR2 (germline): LGHDT, YNNKEL (reference sequence). DNA of the CDR3: TGTGCCAGCAGCGGAATTGGGACAGGCGGTGGCTACACCTTC. This gives the protein CASSGIGTGGGYTF.

The chain employs TRBV5-8 and TRBJ2-7, with TRBD2 identical over 8 bases. J gave up 5 bases and V 0 bases, and 4 bases lay outside the gene matches. Germline CDR1 is SGHTS and CDR2 is YDEGEE. CDR3 length: 14 residues. CDR3 in amino acids: CASSLAGLAHEQYF. The DNA for the CDR3 is TGTGCCAGCAGCTTGGCCGGACTAGCCCACGAGCAGTACTTC. The full variable domain, rest sourced from reference TRBV5-8 and TRBJ2-7, is EAGVTQSPTHLIKTRGQQATLRCSPISGHTSVYWYQQALGLGLQFLLWYDEGEERNRGNFPPRFSGRQFPNYSSELNVNALELEDSALYLCASSLAGLAHEQYFGPGTRLTVT.

The rearrangement uses TRBV6-5 and TRBJ2-5; a weak D match, TRBD2 (5 bases). Per the germline V gene, CDR1 is MNHEY and CDR2 is SVGAGI. There are 12 residues in the CDR3. Trimming shortened V by 3 bases and J by 4 bases, and 6 bases separated the two germline ends. CDR3 in amino acids: CASSYRGETQYF. The CDR3 region has the DNA TGTGCCAGCAGTTATCGGGGAGAGACCCAGTACTTC.

The rearrangement uses TRBV29-1 and TRBJ1-5, with 7 bases lining up with TRBD1. The CDR3 is 14 residues long. Germline CDR1 reads SQVTM; CDR2 reads ANQGSEA. Trimming at V came to 4 bases and at J to 5 bases, leaving 8 bases not matched to a gene. CDR3: CSVAKGGWDQPQHF. CDR3 sequence (DNA): TGCAGCGTTGCGAAAGGGGGCTGGGATCAGCCCCAGCATTTT. The variable domain in full, completed from reference TRBV29-1 and TRBJ1-5, reads SAVISQKPSRDICQRGTSLTIQCQVDSQVTMMFWYRQQPGQSLTLIATANQGSEATYESGFVIDKFPISRPNLTFSTLTVSNMSPEDSSIYLCSVAKGGWDQPQHFGDGTRLSIL.

The rearrangement uses TRBV10-3 and TRBJ2-5, with D perhaps TRBD1 (5 bases). Germline V gives CDR1 ENHRY, CDR2 SYGVKD. The V gene lost 5 bases and the J gene lost 1 base, with 14 bases spanning the gap. This CDR3 region has 15 residues. Here the CDR3 DNA reads TGTGCCATCAGTTCGAGTCAGGGCTCCCAAGAGACCCAGTACTTC. Translated, it gives CAISSSQGSQETQYF.

V and J are TRBV5-6 and TRBJ2-7; 7 bases fit TRBD1. The CDR3 consists of 14 residues. The V gene end was trimmed by 5 bases and the J gene end by 4 bases; junction bases not matched to a gene: 9. The germline V gene has CDR1 SGHDT and CDR2 YYEEEE. CDR3 coding DNA: TGTGCCAGCAGACCTTGGGACAGCTATTACGAGCAGTACTTC. Residues: CASRPWDSYYEQYF.

V and J are TRBV24-1 and TRBJ1-5; TRBD1 might be the D (5 bases). Germline lookup yields CDR1 KGHDR and CDR2 SFDVKD. The CDR3 sequence is 14 residues long. The V gene lost 3 bases and the J gene lost 2 bases, with 7 bases spanning the gap. The CDR3 sequence: CATSDDRGNQPQHF. CDR3 sequence (DNA): TGTGCCACCAGTGATGACAGAGGCAATCAGCCCCAGCATTTT.